This T cell receptor beta chain was captured by sequencing in a study of vaccination and CD4 T cells after COVID-19. Study context: The authors used overlapping spike peptides from SARS-CoV-2, HCoV-NL63, HCoV-OC43 and HCoV-229E to stimulate cells.

The study, taken as a whole, reports: Median SARS-CoV-2-reactive clonotype numbers went from around 19 to 38; this increase was not significant.

Treatment described: roughly 11-day PBMC culture with coronavirus spike peptide pools or control peptides (ViraFEST assay). Concerning this clonotype: Its cognate antigen is unknown.

Cultured CD4+ T-cell DNA underwent Oncomine TCR Beta short-read sequencing. TCRdb ran MiXCR on the PCR reads and lists one entry per CDR3 protein. The table includes some 15,000 distinct CDR3 sequences, 30% to 35% detected once. Germline CDR1 and CDR2: SEHNR and FQNEAQ (reference sequence). Trimming took 0 bases from V and 6 from J, leaving 18 bases between them. The CDR3 is 16 residues long. Here the sequenced sample was CD4+ T cells from blood, cultured in vitro, taken after SARS-CoV-2 vaccination. This receptor was identified in a human donor who had recovered from COVID-19. V and J are TRBV7-9 and TRBJ2-7; tentatively, D is TRBD1 (6 bases). CDR3 bases: TGTGCCAGCAGCTTAGCCCCGACCCGGGACAAAGGCGAGCAGTACTTC. Residues: CASSLAPTRDKGEQYF.